One and the same sample provided the 28 T cell receptor beta chains below, sequenced in a study of T cell responses to AZD1222 COVID-19 vaccine. The data were produced by immunoSEQ multiplex PCR, yet TCRdb's version contains in-frame clones alone and is incomplete. The table shows some 78,000 clones, with approximately 83% occurring only once. Sequencing was performed on peripheral blood, taken 28 days after the second AZD1222 dose. The receptors come from an adult who received the AZD1222 COVID-19 vaccine.

The chain is built from TRBV27 and TRBJ2-7; 8 nucleotides agree with TRBD2. Per germline, CDR1 MNHEY and CDR2 SMNVEV (reference sequence). The V gene end was trimmed by 2 bases and the J gene end by 2 bases; junction bases not matched to a gene: 5. The CDR3 extends over 15 amino acids. The CDR3 sequence is CASSLTSGRPYEQYF. The CDR3 nucleotides are TGTGCCAGCAGTTTAACTAGCGGCCGTCCCTACGAGCAGTACTTC.

The V gene is TRBV11-1, the J gene TRBJ1-5, with a weak D call TRBD1 (6 bases). This CDR3 contains 13 residues. Per germline, CDR1 SGHAT and CDR2 FQDESV (reference sequence). With 2 bases removed from V and 6 bases from J, the gap between germline ends came to 8 bases. DNA of the CDR3: TGTGCCAGCAGCTTATCACAGGGTCAGCCCCAGCATTTT. It specifies CASSLSQGQPQHF. The complete variable domain, with remaining parts taken from reference TRBV11-1 and TRBJ1-5, reads EAEVAQSPRYKITEKSQAVAFWCDPISGHATLYWYRQILGQGPELLVQFQDESVVDDSQLPKDRFSAERLKGVDSTLKIQPAELGDSAMYLCASSLSQGQPQHFGDGTRLSIL.

DNA of the CDR3: TGTGCCAGCAGCTTACGGGACAGGGCGACAGATACGCAGTATTTT. Its translation is CASSLRDRATDTQYF. The chain couples TRBV11-1 to TRBJ2-3, with 9 bases fitting TRBD1. The CDR3 contains 15 residues. Germline assignment: CDR1 SGHAT and CDR2 FQDESV (reference sequence). V gave up 2 bases and J gave up 3 bases; unmatched junction bases: 3.

This rearrangement joins TRBV28 to TRBJ2-1, with D unclear. Trimming shortened V by 1 base and J by 9 bases, and 13 bases separated the two germline ends. Germline V gene data show CDR1 as MDHEN and CDR2 as SYDVKM. This CDR3 has 14 amino acids. The CDR3 nucleotides read TGTGCCAGCAGTTTATCCCTAATCGAAGCTGAGCAGTTCTTC. This encodes CASSLSLIEAEQFF.

The V gene is TRBV20-1, the J gene TRBJ2-7, with D uncertain. Germline assignment: CDR1 DFQATT and CDR2 SNEGSKA (reference sequence). Trimming removed 6 bases from V and 6 bases from J, with 12 bases in between. This CDR3 is built from 11 residues. The CDR3 loop reads CSAPFGVEQYF. CDR3 nucleotide sequence: TGCAGTGCCCCCTTTGGGGTCGAGCAGTACTTC.

The chain recombines TRBV5-1 with TRBJ1-4; a possible D gene is TRBD1 (5 bases). Trimming pared 0 bases from V and 13 bases from J, leaving 16 bases between. CDR3 length: 14 amino acids. Germline values: CDR1 SGHRS, CDR2 YFSETQ. The CDR3 spells CASSLDQGIEGLFF. The CDR3 coding sequence is TGCGCCAGCAGCTTGGATCAGGGAATCGAGGGACTGTTTTTT.

The chain carries TRBV23-1 and TRBJ2-7; 8 bases are a match to TRBD1. TRBV23-1 is marked as an open reading frame, function uncertain. V lost 2 bases, J lost 5 bases, and 5 bases stayed unmatched. The CDR3 is made up of 14 amino acids. The CDR3 loop reads CASSQDSDRDEQYF. CDR3 nucleotides: TGCGCCAGCAGTCAAGACTCGGACAGGGACGAGCAGTACTTC.

This clone was seen a few times. CDR3 nucleotide sequence: TGTGCCAGCAGTTTGGAGACAGGGGGAAAGACCGGGGAGCTGTTTTTT. Protein product: CASSLETGGKTGELFF. The chain is built from TRBV28 and TRBJ2-2, with 9 nucleotides matching TRBD1. V shed 3 bases and J 5 bases; nucleotides not matched to a gene: 7. CDR1 and CDR2 (germline): MDHEN, SYDVKM. The CDR3 contains 16 residues.

V gene TRBV27 combines with J gene TRBJ2-7; no clear D. Trimming took off 5 bases at V and 2 bases at J, with 16 bases between the two ends. The germline V gene encodes CDR1 MNHEY and CDR2 SMNVEV (reference sequence). The CDR3 spans 15 residues. The CDR3 coding sequence is TGTGCCAGCAGTAATAGGGCGGCTCAGGCCTACGAGCAGTACTTC. This gives the protein CASSNRAAQAYEQYF.

V and J are TRBV11-3 and TRBJ2-1, with TRBD2 matching 8 bases. V shed 4 bases and J 7 bases; nucleotides not matched to a gene: 9. Looked up from germline, CDR1 is SGHNT and CDR2 is YENEEA. The length of the CDR3 is 15 residues. CDR3 nucleotide sequence: TGTGCCAGCAGCTCCGGGGGGGGAAGGTCAAATGAGCAGTTCTTC. Its protein is CASSSGGGRSNEQFF.

The chain has TRBV6-6 and TRBJ1-2; no definite D call. Looked up from germline, CDR1 is MNHNY and CDR2 is SVGAGI (reference sequence). The V and J ends lost 0 bases and 6 bases respectively, with 5 bases between them. CDR3 length: 12 residues. Here the CDR3 reads CASSYSGNGYTF. CDR3 sequence (DNA): TGTGCCAGCAGTTACTCGGGGAATGGCTACACCTTC.

This chain uses TRBV6-5 with TRBJ2-5, with no clear D. This CDR3 contains 14 residues. V was cut by 3 bases and J by 4 bases, with 12 bases left in between. Germline CDR1 and CDR2: MNHEY and SVGAGI. CDR3 coding DNA: TGTGCCAGCAGTTATATCGCCGGTGGAGAGACCCAGTACTTC. Protein product: CASSYIAGGETQYF.

This chain connects TRBV11-2 to TRBJ1-5; no clear D gene. Trimming took 1 base from V and 6 from J, leaving 7 bases between them. Germline-derived CDR1 and CDR2 are SGHAT and FQNNGV. This CDR3 is built from 13 residues. CDR3 DNA: TGTGCCAGCAGCTTAGGTCCTATTCAGCCCCAGCATTTT. Translated: CASSLGPIQPQHF. The whole variable domain, remainder taken from reference TRBV11-2 and TRBJ1-5, is EAGVAQSPRYKIIEKRQSVAFWCNPISGHATLYWYQQILGQGPKLLIQFQNNGVVDDSQLPKDRFSAERLKGVDSTLKIQPAKLEDSAVYLCASSLGPIQPQHFGDGTRLSIL.

The table lists this clone with a few counts. This sequence joins TRBV4-1 and TRBJ1-2, with D possibly being TRBD1 (5 bases). The V gene lost 1 base and the J gene lost 2 bases, with 8 bases spanning the gap. The CDR3 is 14 residues long. In germline, CDR1 is MGHRA, CDR2 YSYEKL. CDR3 nucleotide sequence: TGCGCCAGCAGCCAAGCGCAGGGAAACTATGGCTACACCTTC. It encodes CASSQAQGNYGYTF.

The rearrangement uses TRBV7-2 and TRBJ1-2; D is perhaps TRBD1 (6 bases). Per germline, CDR1 SGHTA and CDR2 FQGNSA. V was pared by 5 bases and J by 0 bases, with 13 bases between. The CDR3 covers 15 residues. In DNA form, the CDR3 reads TGTGCCAGCAGCCCCAGGACAGCAACTAACTATGGCTACACCTTC. Translation gives CASSPRTATNYGYTF. Complete variable domain (other parts from reference TRBV7-2 and TRBJ1-2): GAGVSQSPSNKVTEKGKDVELRCDPISGHTALYWYRQSLGQGLEFLIYFQGNSAPDKSGLPSDRFSAERTGGSVSTLTIQRTQQEDSAVYLCASSPRTATNYGYTFGSGTRLTVV.

The chain joins TRBV30 to TRBJ1-1; a weak D match, TRBD1 (5 bases). Trimming cost V 3 bases and J 6 bases, with 8 bases left between them. The CDR3 runs 11 residues. The germline V gene has CDR1 GTSNPN and CDR2 SVGIG (reference sequence). The CDR3 sequence: CAWRQVSEAFF. The CDR3, as DNA: TGTGCCTGGAGACAGGTCTCTGAAGCTTTCTTT. Full variable domain (remainder filled in from reference TRBV30 and TRBJ1-1): SQTIHQWPATLVQPVGSPLSLECTVEGTSNPNLYWYRQAAGRGLQLLFYSVGIGQISSEVPQNLSASRPQDRQFILSSKKLLLSDSGFYLCAWRQVSEAFFGQGTRLTVV.

The J gene is TRBJ2-7, the V gene TRBV7-3; no clear D gene. V gave up 2 bases and J gave up 3 bases, with 8 bases separating them. Germline V gene sequence: CDR1 SGHTA, CDR2 FQGTGA. The length of the CDR3 is 13 residues. CDR3 coding DNA: TGTGCCAGCAGCTTATCTATAGACTACGAGCAGTACTTC. It translates to CASSLSIDYEQYF.

The V and J genes are TRBV11-3 and TRBJ2-3; a possible D gene is TRBD1 (6 bases). The CDR3 spans 14 residues. Trimming cost V 5 bases and J 2 bases, with 11 bases left between them. CDR1 is SGHNT and CDR2 is YENEEA in the germline V gene. Written as DNA, the CDR3 is TGTGCCAGCAGCCGACGGGACAACACAGATACGCAGTATTTT. It translates to CASSRRDNTDTQYF.

This clone was detected a few times. V and J are TRBV12-3 or TRBV12-4 and TRBJ1-5; D is ambiguous. The CDR3 spans 13 residues. V lost 5 bases and J lost 4, with 9 bases in between. The CDR3 here is CASSLNQNQPQHF. The CDR3 DNA reads TGTGCCAGCAGTCTAAATCAAAATCAGCCCCAGCATTTT.

In its sample, this clone was seen once. This CDR3 reads CASSRQGGAEKLFF. The CDR3 DNA is TGTGCCAGCAGCCGACAGGGAGGGGCTGAAAAACTGTTTTTT. The chain employs TRBV5-4 and TRBJ1-4; 7 positions match TRBD1. The junction had 7 bases not matched to a gene; V was cut back by 4 bases and J by 7 bases. The germline V gene has CDR1 SGHNT and CDR2 YYREEE (reference sequence). The CDR3 spans 14 residues.

The chain combines TRBV9 with TRBJ2-7; a possible D gene is TRBD2 (6 bases). The CDR3 is 15 amino acids. Germline V gene sequence: CDR1 SGDLS, CDR2 YYNGEE. The ends were cut back, 0 bases at V and 1 base at J, with 11 bases in the middle. The CDR3 coding sequence is TGTGCCAGCAGCGTAGCGGCGGGACGATCCTACGAGCAGTACTTC. It is translated as CASSVAAGRSYEQYF.

This chain connects TRBV7-2 to TRBJ1-1; D remains unclear. With 6 bases removed from V and 0 bases from J, the gap between germline ends came to 11 bases. The CDR3 length is 14 residues. Looked up from germline, CDR1 is SGHTA and CDR2 is FQGNSA. Here the CDR3 reads CASSSQPLNTEAFF. The CDR3 DNA sequence: TGTGCCAGCAGTAGCCAACCCTTGAACACTGAAGCTTTCTTT.

The sample holds one count of this clone. The chain combines TRBV19 with TRBJ2-5, with 8 positions matching TRBD1. Germline V gene data show CDR1 as LNHDA and CDR2 as SQIVND (reference sequence). The J segment lost 5 bases and the V segment lost 9 bases, leaving 8 bases of the junction unmatched. This CDR3 contains 13 residues. Here the CDR3 reads CASTQGAGETQYF. In DNA form, the CDR3 reads TGTGCCAGCACGCAGGGGGCAGGGGAGACCCAGTACTTC. Looking up the rest from reference TRBV19 and TRBJ2-5 gives the full variable domain: DGGITQSPKYLFRKEGQNVTLSCEQNLNHDAMYWYRQDPGQGLRLIYYSQIVNDFQKGDIAEGYSVSREKKESFPLTVTSAQKNPTAFYLCASTQGAGETQYFGPGTRLLVL.

V usage is TRBV24-1 and J usage is TRBJ2-1; D possibly corresponds to TRBD1 (6 bases). The V end lost 2 bases, the J end lost 10 bases, and 14 bases lay between the germline ends. The CDR3 totals 14 residues. From germline, CDR1 is KGHDR and CDR2 SFDVKD. Here the CDR3 DNA reads TGTGCCACCAGTGATTCACAAACAGGGACCGAGCAGTTCTTC. It specifies CATSDSQTGTEQFF.

The chain recombines TRBV2 with TRBJ1-1; 8 positions match TRBD1. This CDR3 has 13 amino acids. Germline-derived CDR1 and CDR2 are SNHLY and FYNNEI. After removal of 8 bases from V and 6 bases from J, the junction contained 8 bases not matched to a gene. For the CDR3, the DNA is TGTGCCAGCCAGACAGGGGTTGGCGCTGAAGCTTTCTTT. Its protein product is CASQTGVGAEAFF. Filled out from reference TRBV2 and TRBJ1-1, the complete variable domain reads EPEVTQTPSHQVTQMGQEVILRCVPISNHLYFYWYRQILGQKVEFLVSFYNNEISEKSEIFDDQFSVERPDGSNFTLKIRSTKLEDSAMYFCASQTGVGAEAFFGQGTRLTVV.

This rearrangement joins TRBV27 to TRBJ2-3; TRBD2 aligns across 7 bases. The V and J ends lost 2 bases and 2 bases, in that order; junction bases with no gene match: 4. Per germline, CDR1 MNHEY and CDR2 SMNVEV (reference sequence). This CDR3 is 15 amino acids long. CDR3 sequence: CASSLGLAATDTQYF. The DNA for the CDR3 is TGTGCCAGCAGTTTAGGGCTAGCGGCCACAGATACGCAGTATTTT.

A few counts support this clone. The chain is built from TRBV4-1 and TRBJ2-7, with D possibly TRBD1 on 7 matching bases. The CDR3 totals 15 residues. V was trimmed by 1 base and J by 2 bases, leaving 12 bases between them. CDR1 MGHRA and CDR2 YSYEKL come from the germline V gene. In nucleotides, the CDR3 is TGCGCCAGCAGCCAAGCCGGGGGACAGACCTACGAGCAGTACTTC. Translating it yields CASSQAGGQTYEQYF.

This chain links TRBV5-1 with TRBJ2-7, with TRBD1 identical over 9 bases. V shed 2 bases and J 9 bases; nucleotides not matched to a gene: 3. The germline V gene encodes CDR1 SGHRS and CDR2 YFSETQ. The CDR3 covers 12 residues. The CDR3 loop is CASSLQGAGQYF. Written as DNA, the CDR3 is TGCGCCAGCAGCTTACAGGGGGCCGGGCAGTACTTC.